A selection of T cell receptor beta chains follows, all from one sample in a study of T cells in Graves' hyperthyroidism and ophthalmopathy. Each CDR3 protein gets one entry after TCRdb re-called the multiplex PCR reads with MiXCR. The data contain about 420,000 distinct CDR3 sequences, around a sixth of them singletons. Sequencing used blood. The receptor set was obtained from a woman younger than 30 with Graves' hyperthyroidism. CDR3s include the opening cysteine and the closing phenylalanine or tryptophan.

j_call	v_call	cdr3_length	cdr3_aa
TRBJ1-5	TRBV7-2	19	CASSLGTNPGQGFNQPQHF
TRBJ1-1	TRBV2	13	CASGRDFNTEAFF
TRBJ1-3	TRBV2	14	CASSEGRAGNTIYF
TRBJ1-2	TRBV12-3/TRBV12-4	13	CASRPGLYYGYTF
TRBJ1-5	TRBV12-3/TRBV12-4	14	CASSQGDSDQPQHF
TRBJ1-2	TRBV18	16	CASSPPFEGQGYGYTF
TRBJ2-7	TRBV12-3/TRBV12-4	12	CACGGDSYEQYF
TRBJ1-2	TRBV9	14	CASTRGQGNYGYTF
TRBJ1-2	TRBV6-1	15	CASSDPGHYNYGYTF
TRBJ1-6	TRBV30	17	CAGNREIGSSYNSPLHF
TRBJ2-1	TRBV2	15	CASSVPPGGYNEQFF
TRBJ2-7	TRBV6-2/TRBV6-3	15	CASSPGKSIGYEQYF
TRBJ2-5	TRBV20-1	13	CSARNLAGETQYF
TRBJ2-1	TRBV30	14	CAWDSGGARYEQFF
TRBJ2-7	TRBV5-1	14	CASSWGTSGEEQYF
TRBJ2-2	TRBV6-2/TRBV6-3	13	CASSQSEAGELFF
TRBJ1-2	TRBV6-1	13	CASSSYQNYGYTF
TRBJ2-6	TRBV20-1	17	CSARKPGATRGANVLTF
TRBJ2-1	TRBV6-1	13	CASSEVGQRQQFF
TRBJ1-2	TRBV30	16	CAWSVSSPRRSYGYTF
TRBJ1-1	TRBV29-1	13	CSVYTGPGTEAFF
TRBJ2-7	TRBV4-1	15	CASSYQLGSNYEQYF
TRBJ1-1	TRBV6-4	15	CASTQVGHSHTEAFF
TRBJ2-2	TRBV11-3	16	CASSPAGTGGTGELFF
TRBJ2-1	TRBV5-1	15	CASSLRQGSGNEQFF